Sequencing of this T cell receptor (beta chain) was carried out in a study of monozygotic twins with inflammatory bowel disease. Whole-study findings and limits: Patients received differing immunosuppressive treatments, which may have added variability to their repertoires.

With regard to this clonotype: Its matching antigen is unknown.

This CDR3 comprises 13 residues. The germline CDR1 and CDR2 sequences are MNHEY and SVGAGI. TCRdb re-called the 5' RACE reads and gives one entry per CDR3 protein, without DNA. This sample's clone table lists over 200,000 distinct CDR3 sequences. This chain joins TRBV6-5 and TRBJ1-1. The sample consisted of blood. The source is a human donor with ulcerative colitis or Crohn's disease, or a healthy co-twin of an affected twin (not recorded which). The CDR3 sequence: CASSYLPNTEAFF.